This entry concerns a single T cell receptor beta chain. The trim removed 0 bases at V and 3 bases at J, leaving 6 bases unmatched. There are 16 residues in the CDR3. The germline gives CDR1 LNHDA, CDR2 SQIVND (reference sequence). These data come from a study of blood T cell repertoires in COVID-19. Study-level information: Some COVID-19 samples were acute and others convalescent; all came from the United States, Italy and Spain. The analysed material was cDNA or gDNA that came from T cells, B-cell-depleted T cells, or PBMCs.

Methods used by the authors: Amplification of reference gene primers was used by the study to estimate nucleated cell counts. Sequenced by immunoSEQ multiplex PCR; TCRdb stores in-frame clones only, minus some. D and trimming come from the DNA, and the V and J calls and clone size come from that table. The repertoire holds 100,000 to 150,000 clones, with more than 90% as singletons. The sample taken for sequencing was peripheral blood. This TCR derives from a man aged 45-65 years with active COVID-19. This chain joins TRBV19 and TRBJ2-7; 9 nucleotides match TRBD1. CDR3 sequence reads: CASSIDGAGQGYEQYF. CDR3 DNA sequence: TGTGCCAGTAGTATAGATGGAGCGGGACAGGGCTACGAGCAGTACTTC.